This T cell receptor beta chain came from a study of PD-L1 blockade in urothelial cancer. Across the study: Analysis of the blood was performed 3 weeks (second dose) and 6 weeks after treatment start. Blood-derived samples held a median approximately 150,000 T cells. General observations from the study: Greater 3-week expansion of tumor-associated blood clones was recorded for durable-benefit patients.

Regarding this clone: Its antigen is undetermined.

Sample time point: pretreatment peripheral blood. The data were produced by immunoSEQ multiplex PCR, yet TCRdb's version contains in-frame clones alone and is incomplete. The sample lists fewer than 45,000 clones; roughly four fifths were seen once. Trimming cost V 5 bases and J 3 bases, with 9 bases left between them. CDR3 size: 13 residues. Germline V gives CDR1 SGHTA, CDR2 FQGNSA. V is TRBV7-2 and J is TRBJ2-3; D is undetermined. The sequences come from PBMCs, collected around atezolizumab (anti-PD-L1) treatment. The sequence came from a man aged 55 to 69 with urothelial cancer. This CDR3 reads CASSGARTDTQYF. CDR3 coding DNA: TGTGCCAGCAGCGGAGCTAGAACAGATACGCAGTATTTT.